This T cell receptor (beta chain) was found in a study of human T cells and chemical hapten exposure. About the study: Minor pooled library volume differences mainly drove per-sample TCR yield variation. Notes on the study in general: Healthy people's immune response may differ from that of the donors, who had alopecia.

In the study's own analysis: Sample TCR totals centred on a median of around 92,000, ranging about 20,000 to 700,000. TCRdb analysed the RACE reads with MiXCR anew, one entry per CDR3 protein. What appears here as the V and J calls and clone size reflects TCRdb's work, not the paper's. The sample comprises approximately 50,000 distinct CDR3 sequences, 8.5% to 10% of which are singletons, and roughly 10% rests with the top ten. Indicated time point: pre-sensitization, week 0. Specified treatment: therapeutic diphenylcyclopropenone sensitization with weekly scalp DPC. Unfractionated whole blood was the source from which total RNA was extracted. This clonotype was picked up a small number of times. Its specificity is not known. The CDR3 covers 14 residues. Germline CDR1 is LNHDA and CDR2 is SQIVND (reference sequence). V was pared by 4 bases and J by 7 bases, with 17 bases between.

This clonotype was sampled from a woman aged 30 to 39 with alopecia areata. Some clones in this sample may be carry-over from other donors' samples. The V and J genes are TRBV19 and TRBJ2-7, with a weak D call TRBD1 (6 bases). This material consisted of whole blood, taken in connection with sensitization to the hapten diphenylcyclopropenone (DPC). The CDR3 is CASSTGTGRGEQYF. CDR3 in DNA: TGTGCCAGTAGTACCGGCACAGGGCGAGGTGAGCAGTACTTC.